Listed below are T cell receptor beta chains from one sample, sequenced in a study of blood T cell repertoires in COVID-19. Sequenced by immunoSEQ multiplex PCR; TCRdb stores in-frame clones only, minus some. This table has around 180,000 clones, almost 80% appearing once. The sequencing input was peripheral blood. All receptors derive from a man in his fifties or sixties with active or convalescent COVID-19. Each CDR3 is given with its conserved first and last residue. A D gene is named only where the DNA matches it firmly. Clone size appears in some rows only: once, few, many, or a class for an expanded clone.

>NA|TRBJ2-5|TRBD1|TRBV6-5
TGTGCCAGCACCTCAGGGGGGACCCAGTACTTC
CASTSGGTQYF
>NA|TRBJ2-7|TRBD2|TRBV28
TGTGCCAGCAAGACTAGCGGCTCCTACGAGCAGTACTTC
CASKTSGSYEQYF
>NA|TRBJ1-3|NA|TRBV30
TGTGCCTGGAGTGTACGGGGGAGGGATACCATATATTTT
CAWSVRGRDTIYF
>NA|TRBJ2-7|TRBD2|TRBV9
TGTGCCAGCAGCGTAGAGACCGGCGGGGGACTAGCGGGGGCCTACGAGCAGTACTTC
CASSVETGGGLAGAYEQYF
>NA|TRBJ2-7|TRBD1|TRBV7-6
TGTGCCAGCAGCTTATGGCAGGGGGTACCGTACTTC
CASSLWQGVPYF
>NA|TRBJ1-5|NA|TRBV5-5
TGTGCCAGCAGCTTGCGGGGGTTCCGGTCGCCCCAGCATTTT
CASSLRGFRSPQHF
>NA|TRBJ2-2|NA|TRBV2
TGTGCCAGCAGGAGGGACGGGGAGCTGTTTTTT
CASRRDGELFF
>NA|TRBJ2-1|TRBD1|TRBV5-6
TGTGCCAGCAGCGCTCGGGGGACAGGGACATACAATGAGCAGTTCTTC
CASSARGTGTYNEQFF
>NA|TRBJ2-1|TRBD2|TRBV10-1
TGCGCCATCAGGGGAACTAGCGGGAGTAATGAGCAGTTCTTC
CAIRGTSGSNEQFF
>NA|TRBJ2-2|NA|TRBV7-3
TGTGCCAGCAGCTGGGAGGCCGGGGAGCTGTTTTTT
CASSWEAGELFF
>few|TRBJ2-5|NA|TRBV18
TGTGCCAGCTCCACGGGGTTTCAAGAGACCCAGTACTTC
CASSTGFQETQYF
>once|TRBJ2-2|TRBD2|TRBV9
TGTGCCAGCAGCGCCGAGGGTCGAGCGGGACACACCGGGGAGCTGTTTTTT
CASSAEGRAGHTGELFF
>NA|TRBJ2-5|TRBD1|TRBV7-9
TGTGCCAGCAGCTTCCTCCGACAGGGTGGGGGTTACTTC
CASSFLRQGGGYF
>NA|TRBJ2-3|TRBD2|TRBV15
TGTGCCACCAGCTCACTAGCGGGAGGGCCGGAAGATACGCAGTATTTT
CATSSLAGGPEDTQYF
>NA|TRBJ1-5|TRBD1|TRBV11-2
TGTGCCAGCAGCCTCGGACAGGGAGGAAGCAGAAATCAGCCCCAGCATTTT
CASSLGQGGSRNQPQHF
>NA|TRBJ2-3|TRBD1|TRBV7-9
TGTGCCAGCAGCCGGACAGGTAGCACAGATACGCAGTATTTT
CASSRTGSTDTQYF
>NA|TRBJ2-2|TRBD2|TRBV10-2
TGCGCCAGTCTCCTGACTAGCGGAAACACCGGGGAGCTGTTTTTT
CASLLTSGNTGELFF
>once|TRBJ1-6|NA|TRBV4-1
TGCGCCAGCAGCCCCGACTGGGGAGATTCACCCCTCCACTTT
CASSPDWGDSPLHF
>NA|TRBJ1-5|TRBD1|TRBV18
TGTGCCAGCTCATCGGCGCCGTGGGGACAGCTGGATCAGCCCCAGCATTTT
CASSSAPWGQLDQPQHF
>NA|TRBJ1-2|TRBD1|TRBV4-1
TGCGCCAGCAGCCGCCCGGACAGGGCTAACTATGGCTACACCTTC
CASSRPDRANYGYTF
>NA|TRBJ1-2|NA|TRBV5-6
TGTGCCAGCAGCTTGGAATCATCCGGCTACACCTTC
CASSLESSGYTF
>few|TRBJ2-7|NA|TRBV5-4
TGTGCCAGCAGCTTTCCCTCCCGTCCGGTCGAGCAGTACTTC
CASSFPSRPVEQYF
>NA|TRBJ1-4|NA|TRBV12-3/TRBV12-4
TGTGCCAGCAGTCCCTTGAATGAAAAACTGTTTTTT
CASSPLNEKLFF
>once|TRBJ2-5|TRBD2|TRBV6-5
TGTGCCAGCAGGACTGGACTAGCGGGAGAGACCCAGTACTTC
CASRTGLAGETQYF
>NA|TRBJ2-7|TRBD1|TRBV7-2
TGTGCCAGCAGCTTAAAGAGGGGGCCCTACGAGCAGTACTTC
CASSLKRGPYEQYF
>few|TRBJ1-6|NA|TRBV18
TGTGCCAGCTCACCAATCGGGTTGACACCCCTCCACTTT
CASSPIGLTPLHF
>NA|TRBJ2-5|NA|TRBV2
TGTGCCAGCAGTGCGGCTGGAACGGCGGCAGAGACCCAGTACTTC
CASSAAGTAAETQYF
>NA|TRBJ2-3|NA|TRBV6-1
TGTGCCAGCAGTGAAAGAGGACTATCTACCGTGGGTACAGATACGCAGTATTTT
CASSERGLSTVGTDTQYF
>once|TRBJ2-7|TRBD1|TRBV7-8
TGTGCCAGCAGCCGCGACAGGGCCTACGAGCAGTACTTC
CASSRDRAYEQYF
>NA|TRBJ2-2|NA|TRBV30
TGTGCCTGGAGTGTACAGAACACCGGGGAGCTGTTTTTT
CAWSVQNTGELFF
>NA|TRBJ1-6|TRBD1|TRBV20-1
TGCAGTGCTAGTCCTTCAGGACAGGGCAATTCACCCCTCCACTTT
CSASPSGQGNSPLHF
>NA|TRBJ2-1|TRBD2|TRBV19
TGTGCCAGTAGTGCGGGGGGTTCGACGAGATCGCAGTTCTTC
CASSAGGSTRSQFF
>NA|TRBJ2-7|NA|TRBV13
TGTGCCAGCAGTAGAACCACAGGCTACGAGCAGTACTTC
CASSRTTGYEQYF
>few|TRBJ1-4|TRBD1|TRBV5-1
TGCGCCAGCAGTCCGGGACAGCTAAGCGAAAAACTGTTTTTT
CASSPGQLSEKLFF
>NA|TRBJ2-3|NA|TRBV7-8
TGTGCCAGCAGCCCCCGGATGGGTAGCGGCCGGGCGGATACGCAGTATTTT
CASSPRMGSGRADTQYF
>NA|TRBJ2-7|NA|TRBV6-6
TGTGCCAGCAGTTACTCGAATGCGGAATCCTACGAGCAGTACTTC
CASSYSNAESYEQYF
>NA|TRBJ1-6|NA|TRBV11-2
TGTGCCAGCAGCTTACCAGGGAATTCACCCCTCCACTTT
CASSLPGNSPLHF
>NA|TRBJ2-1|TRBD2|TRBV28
TGTGCCAGCAGTTTAGGTGGGACTAGGAGAAATGAGCAGTTCTTC
CASSLGGTRRNEQFF
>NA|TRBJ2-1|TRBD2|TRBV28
TGTGCCACCAAAGGGAAGCGGGAGGGCCGGAATGAGCAGTTCTTC
CATKGKREGRNEQFF
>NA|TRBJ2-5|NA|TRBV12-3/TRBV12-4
TGTGCCAGCAGTTTAGGACTCCAAGAGGCCCAGTACTTC
CASSLGLQEAQYF
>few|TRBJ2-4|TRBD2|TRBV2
TGTGCCAGCAGTGAATCGCTAGCGGGAGTGAACATTCAGTACTTC
CASSESLAGVNIQYF
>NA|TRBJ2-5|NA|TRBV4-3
TGCGCCAGCAGCCAAGAACTACACCGACAAGAGACCCAGTACTTC
CASSQELHRQETQYF
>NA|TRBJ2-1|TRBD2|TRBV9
TGTGCCAGCAGCGTAGAGGCTAGCGGGTGGGATGAGCAGTTCTTC
CASSVEASGWDEQFF
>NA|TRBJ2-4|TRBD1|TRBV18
TGTGCCAGCTCACCACCGGTAGGGGGCGAGGGAAACATTCAGTACTTC
CASSPPVGGEGNIQYF